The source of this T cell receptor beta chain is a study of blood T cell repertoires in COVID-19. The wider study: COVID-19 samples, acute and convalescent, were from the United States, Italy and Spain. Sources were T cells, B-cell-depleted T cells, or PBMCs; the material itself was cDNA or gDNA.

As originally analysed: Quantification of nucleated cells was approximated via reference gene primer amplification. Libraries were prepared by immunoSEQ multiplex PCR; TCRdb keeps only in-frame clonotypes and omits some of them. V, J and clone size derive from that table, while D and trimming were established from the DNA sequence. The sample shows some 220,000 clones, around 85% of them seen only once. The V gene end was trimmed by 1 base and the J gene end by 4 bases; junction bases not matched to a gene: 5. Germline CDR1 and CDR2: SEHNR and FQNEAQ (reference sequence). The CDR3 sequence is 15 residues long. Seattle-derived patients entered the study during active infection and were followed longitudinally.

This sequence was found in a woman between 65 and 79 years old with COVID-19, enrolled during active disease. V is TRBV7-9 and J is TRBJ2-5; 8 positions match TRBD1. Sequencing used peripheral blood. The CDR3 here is CASSLGQGSRETQYF. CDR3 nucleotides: TGTGCCAGCAGCTTAGGACAGGGGAGTCGAGAGACCCAGTACTTC.